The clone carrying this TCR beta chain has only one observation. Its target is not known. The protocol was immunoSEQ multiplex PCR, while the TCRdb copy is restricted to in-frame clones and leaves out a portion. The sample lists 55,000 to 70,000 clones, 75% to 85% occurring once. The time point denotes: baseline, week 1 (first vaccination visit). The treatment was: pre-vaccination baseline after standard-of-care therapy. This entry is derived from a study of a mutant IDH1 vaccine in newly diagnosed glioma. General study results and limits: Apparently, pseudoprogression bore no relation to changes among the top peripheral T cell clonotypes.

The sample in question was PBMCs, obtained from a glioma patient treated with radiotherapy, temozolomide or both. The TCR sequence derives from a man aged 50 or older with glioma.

The CDR3 reads CASSFDLTSGNTEAFF. CDR3 nucleotide sequence: TGTGCCAGCAGCTTTGATCTTACCTCAGGGAACACTGAAGCTTTCTTT. The rearrangement links TRBV7-9 to TRBJ1-1; D is unresolved. The CDR3 totals 16 residues. The V end was cut by 3 bases, the J end by 1 base, with 15 bases between. From germline, CDR1 is SEHNR and CDR2 FQNEAQ (reference sequence).